This TCR beta chain was captured in a study of blood T cell repertoires in COVID-19. The wider study: PBMCs, B-cell-depleted T cells, or T cells provided the cDNA or gDNA that made up the material.

Clones were sequenced by immunoSEQ multiplex PCR, and TCRdb holds only the in-frame ones, with some missing. Of under 250,000 clones listed, more than 80% are singletons. The CDR3 has 15 residues. The germline CDR1 and CDR2 sequences are KGHSH and LQKENI. Germline trimming cut 1 base from V and 0 bases from J; bases unmatched to any gene: 2. This clonotype was obtained from a woman aged 18-30 years in a cohort exposed to, infected with or recovered from COVID-19 (not recorded which). The material sequenced was PBMCs or T cells enriched from blood (not recorded which). The rearrangement uses TRBV18 and TRBJ2-7; 8 bases are a match to TRBD1. The CDR3 here is CASSPQGTGSYEQYF. CDR3 DNA sequence: TGTGCCAGCTCACCACAAGGGACAGGCTCCTACGAGCAGTACTTC.